This T cell receptor (beta chain) was recovered during a study of chemoradiotherapy in HPV16-positive cancers. Clones were read by immunoSEQ multiplex PCR, and TCRdb kept only the in-frame ones, dropping some. The sample consists of 15,000 to 20,000 clones, roughly 86% of them appearing once. The CDR3 totals 18 residues. CDR1 is MGHRA, CDR2 YSYEKL, per germline. Trimming took 0 bases from V and 2 from J, leaving 16 bases between them. The chain recombines TRBV4-1 with TRBJ2-2, with D perhaps being TRBD1 or TRBD2 (5 bases each). Specimen: blood, collected from a patient who underwent chemoradiotherapy. The TCR comes from a human donor with HPV-associated anogenital cancer. The CDR3 sequence: CASSQDPGAGFNTGELFF. DNA of the CDR3: TGCGCCAGCAGCCAAGATCCTGGGGCGGGTTTCAACACCGGGGAGCTGTTTTTT.